A selection of T cell receptor beta chains follows, all from one sample in a study of PD-L1 blockade in urothelial cancer. Generated by immunoSEQ multiplex PCR, the TCRdb table keeps only in-frame clones and is missing some. The repertoire holds under 20,000 clones, around 89% seen once, with 10% to 15% in the top ten. The sequencing here drew on PBMCs, taken around atezolizumab (anti-PD-L1) treatment. Every receptor here comes from a man aged 65 to 85 with urothelial cancer. CDR3s leave out the opening cysteine and the closing phenylalanine or tryptophan. The order of the fields is J gene, V gene, CDR3 protein.

>TRBJ1-1|TRBV30
ALMTQGNTEAF
>TRBJ2-1|TRBV2
ASTLELGNEQF
>TRBJ2-5|TRBV5-8
ASSLGVRGQETQY
>TRBJ2-1|TRBV6-5
ASRGSGGYNEQF
>TRBJ2-6|TRBV5-1
ASSRQGRNSGANVLT
>TRBJ2-7|TRBV6-6
ASRLYTGEQY
>TRBJ1-1|TRBV29-1
SVDRNTEAF
>TRBJ2-3|TRBV5-6
ASSPDRRASTDTQY
>TRBJ1-1|TRBV18
ASSPRQGPSNTEAF
>TRBJ2-2|TRBV14
ASSQYAYRGLNTGELF
>TRBJ2-3|TRBV7-2
ASSLVPELADTQY
>TRBJ1-1|TRBV4-2
ASRLGHGEPGTEAF
>TRBJ1-1|TRBV9
ASSWGQAMNTEAF
>TRBJ1-2|TRBV2
ASSDGDKNYGYT
>TRBJ1-5|TRBV28
ASTVYMKPQH
>TRBJ2-1|TRBV6-5
ASVASGGNEQF
>TRBJ1-5|TRBV6-5
ASSYSGGGQPQH
>TRBJ1-4|TRBV9
ASSATGSEKLF
>TRBJ1-4|TRBV5-4
ASSPDSWNEKLF
>TRBJ2-1|TRBV6-1
ASSEASGGHSYNEQF
>TRBJ2-1|TRBV10-1
ASSDFSSYNEQF
>TRBJ2-1|TRBV27
ASSLSTNPLHEQF
>TRBJ1-2|TRBV11-2
ASSLDRGVCT
>TRBJ1-2|TRBV5-1
ASSPTAGQGFFGYT
>TRBJ1-1|TRBV5-1
ASRPGRGDTEAF
>TRBJ1-2|TRBV27
ASRSLDRGPNRYT
>TRBJ2-1|TRBV5-1
ASSSSGGSYNEQF
>TRBJ1-2|TRBV4-2
ASSQAGGAPGYT
>TRBJ1-6|TRBV7-9
ASSRQGGDSPLH
>TRBJ1-1|TRBV7-9
ASSLGQGMSEAF
>TRBJ1-2|TRBV12-5
ASGLEDSGYT
>TRBJ2-3|TRBV19
ASSSGQGTDTQY
>TRBJ1-2|TRBV30
AWSNYIFPL
>TRBJ1-1|TRBV9
ASSVSFRGNTEAF
>TRBJ1-1|TRBV18
ASSPPRDTEAF
>TRBJ2-5|TRBV4-1
ASSQTTGADGETQY
>TRBJ2-7|TRBV6-5
ASSQEHRYEQY
>TRBJ1-1|TRBV10-3
AISGTDLFTEAF
>TRBJ2-3|TRBV28
ASRTTDTQY
>TRBJ2-7|TRBV11-2
ASAIQPLLFQY
>TRBJ1-1|TRBV27
ASSLLGRTEAF
>TRBJ1-2|TRBV5-6
ASSLGPEGYGYT